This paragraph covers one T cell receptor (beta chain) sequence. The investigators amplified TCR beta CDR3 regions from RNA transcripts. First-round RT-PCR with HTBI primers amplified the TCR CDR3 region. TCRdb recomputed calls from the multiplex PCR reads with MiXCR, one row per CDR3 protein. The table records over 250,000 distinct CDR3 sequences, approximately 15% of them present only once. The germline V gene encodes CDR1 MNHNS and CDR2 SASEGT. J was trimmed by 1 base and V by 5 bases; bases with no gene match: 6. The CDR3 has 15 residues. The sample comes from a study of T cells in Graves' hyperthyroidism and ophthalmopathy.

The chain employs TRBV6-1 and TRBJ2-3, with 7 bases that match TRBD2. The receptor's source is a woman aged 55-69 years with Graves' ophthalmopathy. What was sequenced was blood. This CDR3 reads CASSPKRGGTDTQYF. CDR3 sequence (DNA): TGTGCCAGCAGTCCCAAGCGGGGAGGCACAGATACGCAGTATTTT.